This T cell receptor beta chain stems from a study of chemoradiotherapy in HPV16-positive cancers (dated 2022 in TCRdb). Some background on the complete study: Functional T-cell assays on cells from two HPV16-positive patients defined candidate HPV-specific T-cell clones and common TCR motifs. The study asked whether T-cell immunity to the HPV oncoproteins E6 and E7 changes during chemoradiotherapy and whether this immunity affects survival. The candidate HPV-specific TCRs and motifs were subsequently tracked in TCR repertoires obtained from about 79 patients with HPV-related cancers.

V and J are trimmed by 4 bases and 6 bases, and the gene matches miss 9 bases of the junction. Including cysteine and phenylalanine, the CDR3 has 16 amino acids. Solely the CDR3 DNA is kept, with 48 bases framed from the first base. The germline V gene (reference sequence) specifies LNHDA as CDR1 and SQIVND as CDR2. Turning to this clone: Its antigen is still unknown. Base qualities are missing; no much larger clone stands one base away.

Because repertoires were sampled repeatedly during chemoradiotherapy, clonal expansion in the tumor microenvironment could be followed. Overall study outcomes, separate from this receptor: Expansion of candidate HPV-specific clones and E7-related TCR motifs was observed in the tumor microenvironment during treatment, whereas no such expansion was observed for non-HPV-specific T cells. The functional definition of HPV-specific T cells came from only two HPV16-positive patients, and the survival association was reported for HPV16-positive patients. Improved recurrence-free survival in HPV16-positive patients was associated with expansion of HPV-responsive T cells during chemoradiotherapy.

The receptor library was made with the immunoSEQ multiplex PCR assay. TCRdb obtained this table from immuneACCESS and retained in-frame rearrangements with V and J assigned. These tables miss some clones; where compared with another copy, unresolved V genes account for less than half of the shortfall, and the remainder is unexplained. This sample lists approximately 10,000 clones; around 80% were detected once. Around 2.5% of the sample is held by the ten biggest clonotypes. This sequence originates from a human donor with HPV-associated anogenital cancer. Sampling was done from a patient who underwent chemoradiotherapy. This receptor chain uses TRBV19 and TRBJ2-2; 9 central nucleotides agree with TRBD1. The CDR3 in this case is CASSRDRVERAGELFF. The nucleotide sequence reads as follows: TGTGCCAGTAGTAGGGACAGGGTGGAGAGAGCCGGGGAGCTGTTTTTT.